The present TCR beta chain was sequenced within a study of blood T cell repertoires in COVID-19. CDR3 length equals 15 residues. With 4 bases removed from V and 3 bases from J, the gap between germline ends came to 16 bases. Looked up from germline, CDR1 is SGDLS and CDR2 is YYNGEE. Here immunoSEQ multiplex PCR was the method, and the copy in TCRdb shows in-frame clones only, minus some. Found here are 95,000 to 150,000 clones, around 91% of them singletons; the top ten hold about 4%. Source material: peripheral blood. This chain links TRBV9 with TRBJ2-5; D is uncertain. The sequence derives from a woman aged 55-69 years with COVID-19, enrolled during active disease. CDR3 protein: CASSRTSIPEETQYF. As DNA, the CDR3 is TGTGCCAGCAGCCGAACCTCTATCCCCGAAGAGACCCAGTACTTC.